Each of the 22 T cell receptor beta chains below was sequenced from the same sample in a study of metastatic and nonmetastatic thyroid tumors. TCRdb re-called the PCR reads via MiXCR. The sample gives some 84,000 clones, 8.6% of which show up once; 8% to 10% is in the top ten. Not a single patient had been given any form of treatment at any point before undergoing thyroid surgery. Sequencing used blood. These receptors were collected from a female donor with papillary thyroid cancer or a benign thyroid nodule (not recorded which). Some clones in this sample may be carry-over from other donors' samples.

This clone was observed at least ten times. The rearrangement uses TRBV5-1 and TRBJ2-5; 8 bases line up with TRBD1. The germline CDR1 and CDR2 sequences are SGHRS and YFSETQ. CDR3 length equals 13 residues. V shed 5 bases and J 4 bases; nucleotides not matched to a gene: 4. DNA of the CDR3: TGCGCCAGCAGTAGAGGACAGGGAGAGACCCAGTACTTC. Amino acid sequence: CASSRGQGETQYF.

The chain links TRBV9 to TRBJ1-6; perhaps TRBD1 as D (5 bases). CDR3 length: 16 amino acids. Germline CDR1 reads SGDLS; CDR2 reads YYNGEE. Trimming cost V 2 bases and J 0 bases, with 9 bases left between them. Here the CDR3 reads CASSVSGGSYNSPLHF. The CDR3, as DNA: TGTGCCAGCAGCGTTTCCGGGGGCTCCTATAATTCACCCCTCCACTTT.

This clone was observed at least ten times. The rearrangement links TRBV12-3 or TRBV12-4 to TRBJ1-5; no reliable D call. V lost 6 bases and J lost 5, with 8 bases in between. The length of the CDR3 is 12 residues. The CDR3 loop is CASSPIDQPQHF. The CDR3 region has the DNA TGTGCCAGCAGCCCCATCGATCAGCCCCAGCATTTT.

The rearrangement uses TRBV7-9 and TRBJ2-5; D gene ambiguous. Germline CDR1 reads SEHNR; CDR2 reads FQNEAQ (reference sequence). Trimming left V 7 bases short and J 0 bases short, with 9 bases between. The CDR3 is 13 residues long. For the CDR3, the DNA is TGTGCCAGCACTGATCGATACCAAGAGACCCAGTACTTC. As protein: CASTDRYQETQYF.

This clone was picked up a small number of times. The chain carries TRBV5-6 and TRBJ2-4; D remains unclear. CDR1 and CDR2 from the germline V gene are SGHDT and YYEEEE. The length of the CDR3 is 13 residues. The V end lost 0 bases, the J end lost 15 bases, and 16 bases lay between the germline ends. The CDR3 coding sequence is TGTGCCAGCAGCTTGGCCGCAGTCGCTTCTCGGTACTTC. It encodes CASSLAAVASRYF.

This clone showed up many times. In nucleotides, the CDR3 is TGTGCCAGCAGCCAGGGGGACAGGGGGCTTAGGAACACTGAAGCTTTCTTT. It codes for CASSQGDRGLRNTEAFF. J is TRBJ1-1 and V is TRBV3-1, with 12 bases identical to TRBD1. CDR3 length: 17 residues. The germline V gene encodes CDR1 LGHDT and CDR2 YNNKEL (reference sequence). V lost 3 bases, J lost 1 base, and 6 bases stayed unmatched.

This clone was observed at least ten times. V usage is TRBV10-2 and J usage is TRBJ1-2, with D possibly TRBD1 on 6 matching bases. This CDR3 is 14 amino acids long. CDR1 and CDR2 (germline): WSHSY, SAAADI. V was trimmed by 3 bases and J by 2 bases, leaving 10 bases between them. Written as DNA, the CDR3 is TGCGCCAGCAGTGACCCTACAGGGAACTATGGCTACACCTTC. It translates to CASSDPTGNYGYTF.

This clone was picked up a small number of times. The chain has TRBV9 and TRBJ1-6; D ambiguous. The CDR3 loop spans 12 amino acids. Germline loops: CDR1 SGDLS, CDR2 YYNGEE. Trimming removed 4 bases from V and 14 bases from J, with 13 bases in between. The CDR3 loop is CASSPDSFSLHF. CDR3 DNA: TGTGCCAGCAGCCCTGACTCCTTCTCCCTCCACTTT.

Ten or more counts support this clone. The V gene is TRBV28, the J gene TRBJ1-6; D may be TRBD1 (5 bases). This CDR3 is 17 amino acids long. V lost 3 bases, J lost 0 bases, and 12 bases lay in between. From germline, CDR1 is MDHEN and CDR2 SYDVKM. As DNA, the CDR3 is TGTGCCAGCAGTTTGGCGAGGGGTGCCTCCTATAATTCACCCCTCCACTTT. As protein: CASSLARGASYNSPLHF.

This clone was found a few times. The chain carries TRBV5-1 and TRBJ1-5; a possible D gene is TRBD1 (5 bases). The germline V and J ends were trimmed by 4 bases and 4 bases, with 15 bases remaining between them. CDR1 is SGHRS and CDR2 is YFSETQ in the germline V gene. The CDR3 runs 15 residues. The CDR3 spells CASSPRDGRNQPQHF. The CDR3 DNA reads as TGCGCCAGCAGCCCCCGGGACGGGAGGAATCAGCCCCAGCATTTT.

Ten or more counts support this clone. This sequence joins TRBV29-1 and TRBJ2-2, with D maybe TRBD1 (6 bases). The CDR3 contains 11 residues. Trimming stripped 2 bases from V and 10 bases from J, with 8 bases between. Germline CDR1 SQVTM, CDR2 ANQGSEA. The CDR3 DNA follows: TGCAGCGTTGAAAGGGGGACGGAGCTGTTTTTT. Amino acid sequence: CSVERGTELFF.

In its sample, this clone was seen once. The chain couples TRBV30 to TRBJ2-2, with 11 bases fitting TRBD2. CDR1 is GTSNPN, CDR2 SVGIG, per germline (reference sequence). The CDR3 has 15 amino acids. Trimming took 5 bases from V and 7 from J; bases not matched to a gene: 9. In DNA form, the CDR3 reads TGTGCCTGGTCGGTAGCGGGAGGGGAGATCGGGGAGCTGTTTTTT. Protein sequence: CAWSVAGGEIGELFF.

This clone came up many times. The chain uses TRBV5-6 and TRBJ2-1, with D possibly matching TRBD1 (6 bases). Trimming removed 2 bases from V and 6 bases from J, with 12 bases in between. Per germline, CDR1 SGHDT and CDR2 YYEEEE. The CDR3 consists of 14 residues. CDR3 in amino acids: CASSFVRGSNEQFF. CDR3 DNA sequence: TGTGCCAGCAGCTTTGTGAGGGGGAGCAATGAGCAGTTCTTC.

In its sample, this clone was seen many times. The J gene is TRBJ1-6, the V gene TRBV2; TRBD1 agrees at 9 bases. The V segment lost 0 bases and the J segment 7 bases; nucleotides outside the gene matches: 1. Germline V gene sequence: CDR1 SNHLY, CDR2 FYNNEI. The CDR3 sequence is 15 residues long. In DNA, the CDR3 is TGTGCCAGCAGTGAAGCGACAGGGGGAAATTCACCCCTCCACTTT. Residues: CASSEATGGNSPLHF.

At least ten counts were recorded for this clone. The chain employs TRBV20-1 and TRBJ1-4; D is undetermined. Deletions cut 3 bases from V and 8 bases from J, with 10 bases between. CDR1 and CDR2 (germline): DFQATT, SNEGSKA (reference sequence). The CDR3 spans 12 residues. CDR3 region: CSASGPGEKLFF. The CDR3 DNA reads as TGCAGTGCTAGCGGGCCGGGGGAAAAACTGTTTTTT.

This clone appeared many times. This chain connects TRBV27 to TRBJ2-7; D gene ambiguous. CDR1 and CDR2 (germline): MNHEY, SMNVEV (reference sequence). This CDR3 is built from 12 residues. Trimming stripped 5 bases from V and 5 bases from J, with 10 bases between. The CDR3 DNA is TGTGCCAGCAGTGGGTACAGAGACGAGCAGTACTTC. Its protein is CASSGYRDEQYF.

This clone came up a few times. This may be a read error: a much more frequent sequence differs by one nucleotide. The sample carries other DNA sequences with the same CDR3. This sequence joins TRBV2 and TRBJ1-1, with no clear D. Germline V CDR1 and CDR2: SNHLY, FYNNEI. The CDR3 is 8 residues long. The ends were cut back, 6 bases at V and 11 bases at J, with 4 bases in the middle. The CDR3 loop is CASRLAFF. The DNA of the CDR3 is TGTGCCAGCAGGCTTGCTTTCTTT.

There are many counts of this clone. The chain is built from TRBV6-1 and TRBJ2-5; 11 nucleotides agree with TRBD1. The CDR3 totals 15 residues. V was pared by 6 bases and J by 5 bases, with 8 bases of the junction left unmatched. Germline CDR1 is MNHNS and CDR2 is SASEGT. The CDR3 DNA is TGTGCCAGCAGCCGAAGGGGACAGGGGGGTGAGACCCAGTACTTC. It is translated as CASSRRGQGGETQYF.

This clone was observed many times. This chain links TRBV7-9 with TRBJ2-7, with D perhaps being TRBD1 or TRBD2 (5 bases each). Trimming took 2 bases from V and 2 from J, leaving 10 bases between them. The germline V gene encodes CDR1 SEHNR and CDR2 FQNEAQ (reference sequence). The CDR3 is 14 amino acids. CDR3 sequence: CASSLSGAPYEQYF. The CDR3 bases are TGTGCCAGCAGCTTATCCGGGGCCCCCTACGAGCAGTACTTC. The full variable domain, its missing parts supplied by reference TRBV7-9 and TRBJ2-7, is DTGVSQNPRHKITKRGQNVTFRCDPISEHNRLYWYRQTLGQGPEFLTYFQNEAQLEKSRLLSDRFSAERPKGSFSTLEIQRTEQGDSAMYLCASSLSGAPYEQYFGPGTRLTVT.

This clone showed up many times. The genes are TRBV3-1 and TRBJ2-4; D gene unclear. CDR1 and CDR2 from the germline V gene are LGHDT and YNNKEL (reference sequence). V was cut by 1 base and J by 4 bases, with 11 bases left in between. The CDR3 covers 15 residues. The CDR3 DNA is TGTGCCAGCAGCCAAGGGTCCGTACCAAAAAACATTCAGTACTTC. Translation gives CASSQGSVPKNIQYF.

At least ten counts were recorded for this clone. V and J are TRBV10-1 and TRBJ2-2; D unresolved. Trimming stripped 0 bases from V and 6 bases from J, with 5 bases between. The CDR3 length is 13 residues. CDR1 and CDR2 from the germline V gene are WNHNN and SYGVQD (reference sequence). CDR3: CASSESDAGELFF. For the CDR3, the DNA is TGCGCCAGCAGTGAGTCGGACGCCGGGGAGCTGTTTTTT.

This clone was seen at least ten times. The chain links TRBV18 to TRBJ1-2; D remains unclear. CDR1 is KGHSH and CDR2 is LQKENI in the germline V gene. V was shortened by 1 base and J by 0 bases, with 15 bases between the two germline ends. CDR3 length equals 17 residues. CDR3 sequence reads: CASSPLTGIGANYGYTF. In DNA, the CDR3 is TGTGCCAGCTCACCACTAACGGGGATAGGCGCTAACTATGGCTACACCTTC.